A single sample is the source of the 28 T cell receptor beta chains below, sequenced in a study of shared clonotypes between healthy human individuals. Sequencing used immunoSEQ multiplex PCR; TCRdb keeps in-frame clones, though not all of them. The table shows more than 2,000,000 clones, with around 90% occurring only once. Sequenced material: naive CD4+ T cells sorted from blood. Noted subset: CD45RA+ positively selected. The source of these receptors is a man aged 18 to 30 in good health.

This chain links TRBV20-1 with TRBJ1-2, with a weak D call TRBD1 (5 bases). V was cut by 4 bases and J by 7 bases, with 10 bases left in between. This CDR3 has 11 residues. CDR1 DFQATT and CDR2 SNEGSKA come from the germline V gene (reference sequence). CDR3 nucleotides: TGCAGTGCTACCGACAGCCCTGGCTACACCTTC. Translation gives CSATDSPGYTF.

The chain recombines TRBV5-1 with TRBJ2-3; D remains unclear. The V gene's germline CDR1 is SGHRS and CDR2 YFSETQ. The CDR3 runs 15 residues. V was pared by 1 base and J by 2 bases, with 11 bases between. This CDR3 reads CASSLQSRATDTQYF. Here the CDR3 DNA reads TGCGCCAGCAGCTTGCAATCTAGAGCCACAGATACGCAGTATTTT.

The J gene is TRBJ1-2, the V gene TRBV18; perhaps TRBD1 as D (5 bases). Germline V gene data show CDR1 as KGHSH and CDR2 as LQKENI. V was cut by 4 bases and J by 4 bases, with 19 bases left in between. The CDR3 length is 16 residues. The CDR3 protein is CASSHPGGAQGYGYTF. DNA for the CDR3: TGTGCCAGCTCACACCCGGGAGGGGCCCAAGGCTATGGCTACACCTTC.

V is TRBV9 and J is TRBJ2-7; possibly TRBD1 or TRBD2 for D (5 bases each). The germline CDR1 and CDR2 sequences are SGDLS and YYNGEE. This CDR3 comprises 15 residues. The germline V and J ends were trimmed by 0 bases and 5 bases, with 15 bases remaining between them. The CDR3, as DNA: TGTGCCAGCAGCGTAGCCGGGGCCGGGGCCAACGAGCAGTACTTC. This translates into CASSVAGAGANEQYF.

This chain connects TRBV7-2 to TRBJ1-4; tentatively, D is TRBD1 (5 bases). Germline V gene data show CDR1 as SGHTA and CDR2 as FQGNSA. V was trimmed by 1 base and J by 4 bases, leaving 7 bases between them. There are 14 residues in the CDR3. The CDR3 sequence is CASSLGGNNEKLFF. In nucleotides, the CDR3 is TGTGCCAGCAGCTTAGGGGGGAATAATGAAAAACTGTTTTTT.

V is TRBV6-1 and J is TRBJ2-7; unclear D gene. Germline CDR1 is MNHNS and CDR2 is SASEGT. The CDR3 loop spans 12 amino acids. The V end was cut by 5 bases, the J end by 6 bases, with 11 bases between. The CDR3 protein is CASSRSGPEQYF. Here the CDR3 DNA reads TGTGCCAGCAGTCGTTCTGGGCCCGAGCAGTACTTC.

V gene TRBV6-1 combines with J gene TRBJ1-3; D gene uncertain. Trimming left V 5 bases short and J 0 bases short, with 11 bases between. Germline CDR1 reads MNHNS; CDR2 reads SASEGT. This CDR3 comprises 15 residues. The CDR3 loop is CASSTSGGSGNTIYF. CDR3 coding DNA: TGTGCCAGCAGTACCTCTGGTGGCTCTGGAAACACCATATATTTT.

DNA for the CDR3: TGTGCCAGTAGTAGGTCGGGCGGATACACTGAAGCTTTCTTT. It is translated as CASSRSGGYTEAFF. The gene calls are TRBV19 and TRBJ1-1; D gene unclear. The CDR3 has 14 amino acids. Trimming pared 4 bases from V and 3 bases from J, leaving 12 bases between. Germline CDR1 LNHDA, CDR2 SQIVND (reference sequence).

This rearrangement joins TRBV15 to TRBJ1-6, with D possibly TRBD1 on 6 matching bases. The germline CDR1 and CDR2 sequences are LNHNV and YYDKDF (reference sequence). The V and J ends lost 4 bases and 0 bases respectively, with 10 bases between them. This CDR3 is 16 amino acids long. The CDR3 is CATSTTGSSYNSPLHF. The CDR3 bases are TGTGCCACCAGCACCACAGGGAGCTCCTATAATTCACCCCTCCACTTT.

The chain combines TRBV5-8 with TRBJ1-1; 9 nucleotides line up with TRBD1. Germline CDR1 is SGHTS and CDR2 is YDEGEE. J was trimmed by 4 bases and V by 6 bases; bases with no gene match: 7. The length of the CDR3 is 14 residues. The DNA for the CDR3 is TGTGCCAGCAACCTGGACAGGGGCGTCACTGAAGCTTTCTTT. As protein: CASNLDRGVTEAFF.

This chain links TRBV28 with TRBJ1-2, with 9 bases that match TRBD1. Germline loops: CDR1 MDHEN, CDR2 SYDVKM. This CDR3 contains 13 residues. The V segment lost 2 bases and the J segment 8 bases; nucleotides outside the gene matches: 3. Here the CDR3 reads CASSLPGTGGYTF. The CDR3 coding sequence is TGTGCCAGCAGTTTACCCGGGACAGGGGGCTACACCTTC.

This clone turned up a few times. V and J are TRBV2 and TRBJ1-6, with D uncertain. V dropped 6 bases and J dropped 9 bases, with 9 bases sitting between them. The length of the CDR3 is 12 residues. CDR1 SNHLY and CDR2 FYNNEI come from the germline V gene. This CDR3 is CASRYGGSPLHF. CDR3 in DNA: TGTGCCAGCAGATACGGAGGTTCACCCCTCCACTTT.

This chain uses TRBV6-5 with TRBJ2-3; TRBD2 aligns across 15 bases. The CDR3 length is 15 residues. Unmatched junction bases numbered 3, after V lost 6 bases and J lost 5 bases. Germline-derived CDR1 and CDR2 are MNHEY and SVGAGI. As DNA, the CDR3 is TGTGCCAGCAGGCGGACTAGCGGGAGGGTAGATACGCAGTATTTT. Its protein product is CASRRTSGRVDTQYF.

Comment on this clone: One end of the junction is discordant with germline, which a read error may explain. This chain uses TRBV5-6 with TRBJ2-4; either TRBD1 or TRBD2 may supply D (6 bases each). This CDR3 contains 12 residues. Germline V gene sequence: CDR1 SGHDT, CDR2 YYEEEE. CDR3 nucleotide sequence: TGTGCCAGCAGCTTTAGGGGGGCGGCAGAAATGTTC. Its translation: CASSFRGAAEMF.

The chain has TRBV7-2 and TRBJ2-4; D not certain. Trimming pared 4 bases from V and 4 bases from J, leaving 8 bases between. The germline CDR1 and CDR2 sequences are SGHTA and FQGNSA. The CDR3 sequence is 13 residues long. CDR3 sequence: CASSWSSKNIQYF. The CDR3 nucleotides are TGTGCCAGCAGCTGGAGTTCGAAAAACATTCAGTACTTC.

The rearrangement joins TRBV5-6 to TRBJ2-1; 9 bases match TRBD2. Trimming removed 7 bases from V and 3 bases from J; junction bases left unmatched: 11. This CDR3 spans 16 amino acids. Germline V gene data show CDR1 as SGHDT and CDR2 as YYEEEE. The CDR3 here is CASLHMIAGVYNEQFF. The CDR3 DNA is TGTGCCAGCCTCCACATGATAGCGGGGGTCTACAATGAGCAGTTCTTC. The full variable domain, completed using reference TRBV5-6 and TRBJ2-1, is DAGVTQSPTHLIKTRGQQVTLRCSPKSGHDTVSWYQQALGQGPQFIFQYYEEEERQRGNFPDRFSGHQFPNYSSELNVNALLLGDSALYLCASLHMIAGVYNEQFFGPGTRLTVL.

This chain uses TRBV7-2 with TRBJ1-2, with a weak D call TRBD1 (6 bases). V was pared by 2 bases and J by 6 bases, with 13 bases between. In germline, CDR1 is SGHTA, CDR2 FQGNSA. CDR3 size: 14 residues. The CDR3 here is CASSLRKGGDGYTF. CDR3 DNA: TGTGCCAGCAGCTTACGAAAGGGGGGCGATGGCTACACCTTC.

This clone was detected only a few times. This same CDR3 is encoded by further DNA sequences in the sample. The V call is TRBV2, the J call TRBJ1-1; D remains unclear. Germline values: CDR1 SNHLY, CDR2 FYNNEI. The CDR3 is made up of 13 amino acids. V was clipped by 3 bases and J by 1 base, with 6 bases between them. As DNA, the CDR3 is TGTGCCAGCAGTGATCGGGGGAACACTGAAGCTTTCTTT. Protein product: CASSDRGNTEAFF. Variable domain in full (rest from reference TRBV2 and TRBJ1-1): EPEVTQTPSHQVTQMGQEVILRCVPISNHLYFYWYRQILGQKVEFLVSFYNNEISEKSEIFDDQFSVERPDGSNFTLKIRSTKLEDSAMYFCASSDRGNTEAFFGQGTRLTVV.

The V call is TRBV10-3, the J call TRBJ1-1; 8 bases are a match to TRBD1. Germline CDR1 and CDR2: ENHRY and SYGVKD. The length of the CDR3 is 15 residues. Trimming took 0 bases from V and 10 from J; bases not matched to a gene: 10. The CDR3 loop is CAISESPVTGGIAFF. The CDR3 region has the DNA TGTGCCATCAGTGAGTCGCCGGTTACAGGGGGTATAGCTTTCTTT.

This chain links TRBV5-4 with TRBJ2-2; D not resolved. This CDR3 comprises 13 residues. Trimming removed 3 bases from V and 6 bases from J, with 9 bases in between. The germline CDR1 and CDR2 sequences are SGHNT and YYREEE (reference sequence). The CDR3 sequence: CASSSPGPGELFF. CDR3 bases: TGTGCCAGCAGCTCTCCGGGTCCCGGGGAGCTGTTTTTT.

The V call is TRBV29-1, the J call TRBJ2-1; no firm D call. The CDR3 runs 11 residues. Germline V gene sequence: CDR1 SQVTM, CDR2 ANQGSEA. The V end was cut by 4 bases, the J end by 8 bases, with 9 bases between. DNA for the CDR3: TGCAGCGTTGGAGCTGGCCATGAGCAGTTCTTC. This gives the protein CSVGAGHEQFF.

The DNA for the CDR3 is TGTGCCATCAGTATCGGACTAGGGCCCTACGAGCAGTACTTC. Translating it yields CAISIGLGPYEQYF. The V gene is TRBV10-3, the J gene TRBJ2-7; 7 bases fit TRBD2. The CDR3 length is 14 residues. V gave up 5 bases and J gave up 2 bases; unmatched junction bases: 6. CDR1 and CDR2 from the germline V gene are ENHRY and SYGVKD.

V gene TRBV10-3 combines with J gene TRBJ2-2; D may be TRBD2 (6 bases). The CDR3 totals 16 residues. Germline V gene sequence: CDR1 ENHRY, CDR2 SYGVKD. Trimming removed 2 bases from V and 1 base from J, with 11 bases in between. The CDR3, as DNA: TGTGCCATCAGTGAGGGCTTGGGGGGGAACACCGGGGAGCTGTTTTTT. It is translated as CAISEGLGGNTGELFF.

The chain is built from TRBV5-1 and TRBJ1-4; D gene unclear. V lost 0 bases and J 4 bases, leaving 7 bases between the germline ends. The germline CDR1 and CDR2 sequences are SGHRS and YFSETQ. The CDR3 sequence is 14 residues long. CDR3 nucleotide sequence: TGCGCCAGCAGCTTGGACTCCGGTAATGAAAAACTGTTTTTT. It yields the protein CASSLDSGNEKLFF. The full variable domain, in which reference TRBV5-1 and TRBJ1-4 provide the parts outside the CDR3, is KAGVTQTPRYLIKTRGQQVTLSCSPISGHRSVSWYQQTPGQGLQFLFEYFSETQRNKGNFPGRFSGRQFSNSRSEMNVSTLELGDSALYLCASSLDSGNEKLFFGSGTQLSVL.

The V gene is TRBV11-2, the J gene TRBJ1-4; D ambiguous. There are 16 residues in the CDR3. Germline values: CDR1 SGHAT, CDR2 FQNNGV. V lost 2 bases to trimming and J lost 5 bases, with 15 bases between them. For the CDR3, the DNA is TGTGCCAGCAGCTTATACCCCGGGCAGTTCAATGAAAAACTGTTTTTT. Protein product: CASSLYPGQFNEKLFF.

The chain is built from TRBV6-5 and TRBJ2-7; D tentatively fits TRBD1 or TRBD2 (5 bases each). The germline V gene has CDR1 MNHEY and CDR2 SVGAGI. Trimming pared 4 bases from V and 4 bases from J, leaving 14 bases between. CDR3 size: 14 residues. The CDR3 DNA follows: TGTGCCAGCAGTTCCCCCGGCAGGGAGTACGAGCAGTACTTC. This sequence encodes CASSSPGREYEQYF.

The J gene is TRBJ2-5, the V gene TRBV19; 8 bases line up with TRBD2. The germline V gene encodes CDR1 LNHDA and CDR2 SQIVND (reference sequence). The V segment lost 3 bases and the J segment 5 bases; nucleotides outside the gene matches: 11. The length of the CDR3 is 16 residues. CDR3 loop: CASSIVLAGGGETQYF. Written as DNA, the CDR3 is TGTGCCAGTAGTATTGTTCTAGCGGGCGGCGGGGAGACCCAGTACTTC.

The chain links TRBV6-1 to TRBJ1-1, with a weak D call TRBD1 (5 bases). The CDR3 covers 11 residues. CDR1 and CDR2 (germline): MNHNS, SASEGT. V dropped 10 bases and J dropped 5 bases, with 11 bases sitting between them. CDR3 DNA sequence: TGTGCCACCTCGGGGGAGACTGAAGCTTTCTTT. It codes for CATSGETEAFF.